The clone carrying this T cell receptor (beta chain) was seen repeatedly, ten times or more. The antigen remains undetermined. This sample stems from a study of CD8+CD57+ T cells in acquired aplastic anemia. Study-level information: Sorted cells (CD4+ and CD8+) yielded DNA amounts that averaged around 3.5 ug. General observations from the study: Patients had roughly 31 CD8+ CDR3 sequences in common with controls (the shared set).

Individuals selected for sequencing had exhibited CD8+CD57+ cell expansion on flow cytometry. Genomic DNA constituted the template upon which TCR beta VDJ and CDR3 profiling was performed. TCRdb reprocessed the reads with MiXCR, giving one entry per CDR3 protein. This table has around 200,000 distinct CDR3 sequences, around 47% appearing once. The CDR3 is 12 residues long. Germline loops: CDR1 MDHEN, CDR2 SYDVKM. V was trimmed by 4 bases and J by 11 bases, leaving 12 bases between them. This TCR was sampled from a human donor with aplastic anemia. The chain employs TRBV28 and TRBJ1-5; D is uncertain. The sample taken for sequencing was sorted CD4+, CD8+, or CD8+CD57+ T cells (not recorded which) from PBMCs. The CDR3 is CASSSSSRAQHF. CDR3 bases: TGTGCCAGCAGTTCGTCGAGCCGGGCCCAGCATTTT.